Following are 25 T cell receptor beta chains from one sample sequenced in a study of control samples from healthy donors and cancer patients (dated by TCRdb to 2020 to 2021). The library was produced with the immunoSEQ multiplex PCR assay. TCRdb limited this immuneACCESS table to in-frame rearrangements with V and J called. A share of clones is missing; checked studies link under half to unresolved V genes, and the rest is unexplained. The sample profile shows about 51,000 clones; about 80% of them were found once. Around a tenth of the sample rests with the top ten. The source material was blood. The receptors come from a man in his sixties or seventies in good health.

The chain joins TRBV6-5 to TRBJ1-1, with D unresolved. V was clipped by 1 base and J by 1 base, with 10 bases between them. From germline, CDR1 is MNHEY and CDR2 SVGAGI. The CDR3 covers 15 residues. CDR3 amino acids: CASSYWAAGNTEAFF. The DNA of the CDR3 is TGTGCCAGCAGTTACTGGGCAGCAGGGAACACTGAAGCTTTCTTT.

In its sample, this clone was seen a few times. The gene calls are TRBV11-2 and TRBJ2-1; 12 nucleotides line up with TRBD2. The CDR3 runs 17 residues. V was clipped by 2 bases and J by 3 bases; unmatched bases: 5. Germline CDR1 is SGHAT and CDR2 is FQNNGV. CDR3: CASSLRTSGTVYNEQFF. CDR3 nucleotides: TGTGCCAGCAGCTTAAGGACTAGCGGGACCGTCTACAATGAGCAGTTCTTC.

V is TRBV28 and J is TRBJ1-3, with D perhaps TRBD1 (6 bases). CDR1 and CDR2 (germline): MDHEN, SYDVKM. The CDR3 loop spans 18 amino acids. V lost 5 bases and J 0 bases, leaving 20 bases between the germline ends. This CDR3 is CASSPPGGGAISGNTIYF. The CDR3 bases are TGTGCCAGCAGTCCCCCCGGCGGGGGCGCTATCTCTGGAAACACCATATATTTT.

The rearrangement links TRBV9 to TRBJ2-1; D perhaps matches TRBD2 (6 bases). Germline values: CDR1 SGDLS, CDR2 YYNGEE. V lost 0 bases to trimming and J lost 3 bases, with 10 bases between them. There are 15 residues in the CDR3. The CDR3: CASSVDGSYYNEQFF. CDR3 nucleotides: TGTGCCAGCAGCGTAGACGGGAGTTACTACAATGAGCAGTTCTTC.

This chain uses TRBV21-1 with TRBJ2-7; TRBD2 is taken as the D call from the table, unchecked against the DNA. TRBV21-1 has pseudogene status. This CDR3 region has 15 residues. The DNA for the CDR3 is TGTGCCAGCAGCACGCTAGCGGGGGGCTTTGCCGAGCAGTACTTC. It is translated as CASSTLAGGFAEQYF.

This chain uses TRBV15 with TRBJ1-4; D possibly corresponds to TRBD1 (5 bases). This CDR3 is built from 18 residues. Trimming shortened V by 3 bases and J by 7 bases, and 24 bases separated the two germline ends. The germline CDR1 and CDR2 sequences are LNHNV and YYDKDF (reference sequence). CDR3: CATSSPIGGTIVGEKLFF. Written as DNA, the CDR3 is TGTGCCACCAGCAGTCCAATTGGGGGAACGATAGTAGGTGAAAAACTGTTTTTT. Supplemented by reference TRBV15 and TRBJ1-4, the full variable domain reads DAMVIQNPRYQVTQFGKPVTLSCSQTLNHNVMYWYQQKSSQAPKLLFHYYDKDFNNEADTPDNFQSRRPNTSFCFLDIRSPGLGDTAMYLCATSSPIGGTIVGEKLFFGSGTQLSVL.

V is TRBV3-1 (or the pseudogene TRBV3-2) and J is TRBJ2-5; 8 positions agree with TRBD2. Unmatched junction bases numbered 8, after V lost 3 bases and J lost 5 bases. From germline, CDR1 is LGHDT and CDR2 YNNKEL (reference sequence). The CDR3 has 15 residues. The CDR3 DNA sequence: TGTGCCAGCAGCCAGGGACGGGAGGGCCCTGAGACCCAGTACTTC. Its translation is CASSQGREGPETQYF.

The chain employs TRBV5-1 and TRBJ2-7; no reliable D call. The CDR3 covers 15 residues. V lost 1 base and J lost 5, with 16 bases in between. Germline loops: CDR1 SGHRS, CDR2 YFSETQ. For the CDR3, the DNA is TGCGCCAGCAGCTTGTGGTCCGGCCGGGCCGACGAGCAGTACTTC. Translation gives CASSLWSGRADEQYF.

This clone was observed a handful of times. The CDR3 DNA reads as TGTGCCAGCAGCCCCCGCCCAGGGTTCAATCAGCCCCAGCATTTT. As protein: CASSPRPGFNQPQHF. The chain uses TRBV5-4 and TRBJ1-5; tentative D call: TRBD1 (5 bases). V was pared by 4 bases and J by 3 bases, with 14 bases between. Germline CDR1 is SGHNT and CDR2 is YYREEE (reference sequence). The CDR3 loop spans 15 amino acids.

The V gene is TRBV18, the J gene TRBJ2-1; perhaps TRBD2 as D (7 bases). V gave up 0 bases and J gave up 2 bases, with 11 bases separating them. In germline, CDR1 is KGHSH, CDR2 LQKENI. This CDR3 has 16 residues. The CDR3 spells CASSPPGGGAYNEQFF. The CDR3 region has the DNA TGTGCCAGCTCACCACCTGGGGGGGGCGCCTACAATGAGCAGTTCTTC.

The chain recombines TRBV25-1 with TRBJ2-1; D is ambiguous. CDR3 length: 13 amino acids. The germline V gene encodes CDR1 MGHDK and CDR2 SYGVNS. Deletions cut 1 base from V and 4 bases from J, with 5 bases between. The CDR3 DNA is TGTGCCAGCAGTGAATTTGGATACAATGAGCAGTTCTTC. Protein sequence: CASSEFGYNEQFF.

The chain links TRBV6-6 to TRBJ1-2; maybe TRBD1 (5 bases). V lost 5 bases, J lost 10 bases, and 23 bases lay in between. Germline lookup yields CDR1 MNHNY and CDR2 SVGAGI (reference sequence). The length of the CDR3 is 15 residues. The CDR3 here is CASSEFRTSAEDYTF. In DNA, the CDR3 is TGTGCCAGCAGTGAGTTTAGGACATCGGCGGAGGACTACACCTTC.

The chain uses TRBV9 and TRBJ2-1; D is unresolved. Germline V gene sequence: CDR1 SGDLS, CDR2 YYNGEE. V was clipped by 0 bases and J by 4 bases, with 5 bases between them. This CDR3 has 13 amino acids. The DNA for the CDR3 is TGTGCCAGCAGCGTAGCAGAGTACAATGAGCAGTTCTTC. Amino acid sequence: CASSVAEYNEQFF.

The V gene is TRBV10-2, the J gene TRBJ2-3, with 12 bases fitting TRBD2. The CDR3 is 15 residues long. Trimming at V came to 7 bases and at J to 8 bases, leaving 10 bases not matched to a gene. The V gene's germline CDR1 is WSHSY and CDR2 SAAADI. The CDR3 protein is CASTGLAGGKITQYF. Written as DNA, the CDR3 is TGCGCCAGCACAGGGCTAGCGGGGGGGAAGATTACGCAGTATTTT.

This chain joins TRBV30 and TRBJ2-3; D possibly corresponds to TRBD1 (6 bases). V was trimmed by 3 bases and J by 6 bases, leaving 13 bases between them. The CDR3 length is 13 residues. The germline CDR1 and CDR2 sequences are GTSNPN and SVGIG (reference sequence). CDR3: CAWRGQGYDTQYF. The CDR3 DNA reads as TGTGCCTGGAGGGGCCAGGGGTACGATACGCAGTATTTT.

J is TRBJ1-1 and V is TRBV28; perhaps TRBD1 as D (5 bases). From germline, CDR1 is MDHEN and CDR2 SYDVKM. The germline V and J ends were trimmed by 7 bases and 5 bases, with 17 bases remaining between them. This CDR3 has 14 residues. The CDR3 bases are TGTGCCAGCACCTTAGTTCGGGACGAGACTGAAGCTTTCTTT. Translation: CASTLVRDETEAFF.

The chain couples TRBV30 to TRBJ1-3; unclear D gene. V was clipped by 4 bases and J by 4 bases, with 8 bases between them. CDR3 length: 12 residues. Germline CDR1 is GTSNPN and CDR2 is SVGIG (reference sequence). The CDR3: CAWNPGGNTIYF. The CDR3 DNA follows: TGTGCCTGGAATCCCGGAGGAAACACCATATATTTT.

The V gene is TRBV6-6, the J gene TRBJ1-1; D is ambiguous. CDR1 is MNHNY, CDR2 SVGAGI, per germline (reference sequence). V was clipped by 6 bases and J by 0 bases, with 8 bases between them. This CDR3 has 13 amino acids. This chain's CDR3 is CASRHQLNTEAFF. As DNA, the CDR3 is TGTGCCAGCAGACATCAACTGAACACTGAAGCTTTCTTT.

V usage is TRBV19 and J usage is TRBJ1-5; 8 nucleotides match TRBD1. This CDR3 has 14 residues. Trimming cost V 2 bases and J 6 bases; bases outside gene matches: 3. Germline CDR1 and CDR2: LNHDA and SQIVND (reference sequence). For the CDR3, the DNA is TGTGCCAGTAGTATAAGAGACAGGGGTCAGCCCCAGCATTTT. Its protein product is CASSIRDRGQPQHF.

V and J are TRBV7-2 and TRBJ1-4; 9 bases fit TRBD1. CDR1 and CDR2 (germline): SGHTA, FQGNSA. The CDR3 totals 16 residues. J lost 7 bases, V lost 1 base, and 7 bases had no gene match. CDR3 bases: TGTGCCAGCAGCTTAGGGGGACAGGGTTTGTTTGAAAAACTGTTTTTT. Protein product: CASSLGGQGLFEKLFF. The variable domain in full, with the rest retrieved from reference TRBV7-2 and TRBJ1-4, is GAGVSQSPSNKVTEKGKDVELRCDPISGHTALYWYRQSLGQGLEFLIYFQGNSAPDKSGLPSDRFSAERTGGSVSTLTIQRTQQEDSAVYLCASSLGGQGLFEKLFFGSGTQLSVL.

J is TRBJ1-1 and V is TRBV27, with 7 bases lining up with TRBD1. CDR3 size: 15 residues. J was trimmed by 0 bases and V by 4 bases; bases with no gene match: 5. CDR1 is MNHEY and CDR2 is SMNVEV in the germline V gene (reference sequence). CDR3 sequence reads: CASSSLQGLNTEAFF. DNA of the CDR3: TGTGCCAGCAGTTCCCTACAGGGGTTGAACACTGAAGCTTTCTTT.

CDR3 amino acids: CASSHGTGATDTQYF. The CDR3 DNA is TGTGCCAGCTCACATGGGACAGGGGCCACAGATACGCAGTATTTT. This sequence joins TRBV18 and TRBJ2-3, with 10 bases matching TRBD1. The V gene end was trimmed by 4 bases and the J gene end by 2 bases; junction bases not matched to a gene: 3. Germline V CDR1 and CDR2: KGHSH, LQKENI. There are 15 residues in the CDR3.

The chain couples TRBV18 to TRBJ1-2; D remains ambiguous. This CDR3 has 16 residues. V was pared by 1 base and J by 3 bases, with 15 bases between. The germline gives CDR1 KGHSH, CDR2 LQKENI. The CDR3 nucleotides are TGTGCCAGCTCACCACGTCAATTGGGATTGGACTATGGCTACACCTTC. Translated: CASSPRQLGLDYGYTF.

This clone came up once. V and J are TRBV5-1 and TRBJ1-4, with D maybe TRBD1 (6 bases). The CDR3 runs 16 residues. Germline V gene sequence: CDR1 SGHRS, CDR2 YFSETQ. Trimming removed 1 base at V and 0 bases at J, with 10 bases between. The CDR3 coding sequence is TGCGCCAGCAGCTTGACAGGGTCTGCAACTAATGAAAAACTGTTTTTT. This codes for CASSLTGSATNEKLFF.

This chain joins TRBV2 and TRBJ1-4, with 9 positions matching TRBD1. The CDR3 has 16 residues. The J segment lost 8 bases and the V segment lost 10 bases, leaving 17 bases of the junction unmatched. The V gene's germline CDR1 is SNHLY and CDR2 FYNNEI. As DNA, the CDR3 is TGTGCCACGCAGCTCAAGACAGGGGGGTATGGAGAAAAACTGTTTTTT. Its protein is CATQLKTGGYGEKLFF.